Listed here are 18 T cell receptor beta chains from one sample, sequenced in a study of cytomegalovirus exposure and HLA in healthy donors. The PCR was carried out with 60 Vbeta primers and 13 Jbeta primers. The repertoire was sequenced with immunoSEQ multiplex PCR; TCRdb's copy has only in-frame clones and lacks some. The sample includes around 200,000 clones, roughly four fifths of them seen just once. Sequenced material: PBMCs. These TCRs come from a man younger than 45 in good health and CMV-seronegative.

The chain joins TRBV10-3 to TRBJ2-3; 11 nucleotides line up with TRBD2. This CDR3 is built from 18 residues. With 4 bases clipped from V and 6 bases from J, the junction kept 15 bases outside the gene matches. Germline V gives CDR1 ENHRY, CDR2 SYGVKD. In DNA form, the CDR3 reads TGTGCCATCAGTGGACTAGCGGGACGGGAAGATGTAACGGATACGCAGTATTTT. Amino acid sequence: CAISGLAGREDVTDTQYF.

The V call is TRBV28, the J call TRBJ1-5; D is uncertain. The V gene lost 1 base and the J gene lost 2 bases, with 9 bases spanning the gap. Germline V lookup: CDR1 MDHEN, CDR2 SYDVKM. The CDR3 runs 15 residues. The CDR3 DNA reads TGTGCCAGCAGTTTATTTCCAGTCCGCAATCAGCCCCAGCATTTT. This gives the protein CASSLFPVRNQPQHF.

J is TRBJ2-2 and V is TRBV6-1; 7 bases map to TRBD1. The length of the CDR3 is 16 residues. J was trimmed by 2 bases and V by 4 bases; bases with no gene match: 7. CDR1 and CDR2 (germline): MNHNS, SASEGT. CDR3 DNA: TGTGCCAGCAGTGTAAGACAGGGCTATAACACCGGGGAGCTGTTTTTT. This gives the protein CASSVRQGYNTGELFF.

This chain links TRBV28 with TRBJ2-1, with 8 bases matching TRBD2. The CDR3 has 13 residues. In germline, CDR1 is MDHEN, CDR2 SYDVKM. This chain's CDR3 is CATRSGSINEQFF. The CDR3 DNA reads as TGTGCAACGAGAAGCGGGAGTATCAATGAGCAGTTCTTC. Combining the CDR3 with reference TRBV28 and TRBJ2-1 gives the whole variable domain DVKVTQSSRYLVKRTGEKVFLECVQDMDHENMFWYRQDPGLGLRLIYFSYDVKMKEKGDIPEGYSVSREKKERFSLILESASTNQTSMYLCATRSGSINEQFFGPGTRLTVL.

The CDR3 region has the DNA TGCAGTGCTAGAGATCTCTACGAGCAGTACTTC. The encoded protein is CSARDLYEQYF. The chain uses TRBV20-1 and TRBJ2-7; D is undetermined. CDR1 and CDR2 from the germline V gene are DFQATT and SNEGSKA (reference sequence). The CDR3 extends over 11 amino acids. The V end lost 0 bases, the J end lost 3 bases, and 3 bases lay between the germline ends.

The genes are TRBV5-1 and TRBJ1-6; tentative D call: TRBD1 (6 bases). The germline V and J ends were trimmed by 3 bases and 0 bases, with 10 bases remaining between them. This CDR3 spans 16 amino acids. Germline V lookup: CDR1 SGHRS, CDR2 YFSETQ. The CDR3 loop reads CASSSGARSYNSPLHF. CDR3 bases: TGCGCCAGCAGCTCAGGGGCGCGCTCCTATAATTCACCCCTCCACTTT.

A few counts support this clone. Relative to the germline gene, one junction end is altered; a read error may explain this. This sequence joins TRBV6-4 and TRBJ2-7; 8 nucleotides agree with TRBD1. Germline CDR1 and CDR2: MRHNA and SNTAGT. This CDR3 region has 13 residues. The CDR3 DNA is TGTGCCAGCTCGCCAGGACAGGGCTACGGGCAGTACTTC. Translated, it gives CASSPGQGYGQYF.

The CDR3 sequence: CASQGYYGYTF. CDR3 bases: TGTGCCAGTCAGGGGTACTATGGCTACACCTTC. J is TRBJ1-2 and V is TRBV6-5, with D possibly being TRBD1 (6 bases). V was pared by 9 bases and J by 3 bases, with 8 bases between. Germline loops: CDR1 MNHEY, CDR2 SVGAGI. This CDR3 region has 11 residues.

This clone has just one count. The V call is TRBV2, the J call TRBJ1-1, with D perhaps matching TRBD1 (5 bases). Germline V gene data show CDR1 as SNHLY and CDR2 as FYNNEI. The length of the CDR3 is 14 residues. The V and J ends lost 4 bases and 3 bases respectively, with 12 bases between them. CDR3 nucleotides: TGTGCCAGCAGTGTTAGGGCGACAGACACTGAAGCTTTCTTT. Protein sequence: CASSVRATDTEAFF.

The chain employs TRBV27 and TRBJ2-5, with a possible D match to TRBD1 (7 bases). Germline-derived CDR1 and CDR2 are MNHEY and SMNVEV (reference sequence). The CDR3 is 16 residues long. Trimming stripped 5 bases from V and 5 bases from J, with 21 bases between. The CDR3 spells CASSAWRGLGLETQYF. CDR3 nucleotide sequence: TGTGCCAGCAGTGCCTGGAGGGGGCTGGGGTTGGAGACCCAGTACTTC.

V gene TRBV27 combines with J gene TRBJ2-7; a possible D gene is TRBD1 (5 bases). Between the trimmed V and J ends, which lost 5 bases and 6 bases, there was a span of 11 bases. Germline V CDR1 and CDR2: MNHEY, SMNVEV (reference sequence). CDR3 length equals 12 residues. The CDR3 protein is CASSPQGREQYF. CDR3 DNA: TGTGCCAGCAGTCCCCAGGGTCGCGAGCAGTACTTC.

The CDR3 sequence is CASSDGLADEADTQYF. CDR3 bases: TGTGCCAGCAGTGACGGCCTAGCGGACGAGGCAGATACGCAGTATTTT. The genes are TRBV2 and TRBJ2-3; 7 nucleotides match TRBD2. Trimming removed 3 bases from V and 4 bases from J; junction bases left unmatched: 10. The CDR3 has 16 amino acids. Germline assignment: CDR1 SNHLY and CDR2 FYNNEI.

V gene TRBV27 combines with J gene TRBJ2-1; 12 nucleotides match TRBD2. The CDR3 totals 13 residues. V lost 6 bases, J lost 10 bases, and 4 bases stayed unmatched. In germline, CDR1 is MNHEY, CDR2 SMNVEV (reference sequence). The CDR3 protein is CASSMTSGSEQFF. DNA for the CDR3: TGTGCCAGCAGCATGACTAGCGGGAGCGAGCAGTTCTTC.

The chain has TRBV19 and TRBJ1-4, with unresolved D. Trimming left V 3 bases short and J 7 bases short, with 21 bases between. The V gene's germline CDR1 is LNHDA and CDR2 SQIVND (reference sequence). This CDR3 region has 17 residues. CDR3 protein: CASSMGPLVRAGEKLFF. The CDR3 DNA follows: TGTGCCAGTAGTATGGGTCCCCTTGTCCGGGCGGGTGAAAAACTGTTTTTT.

The V gene is TRBV6-6, the J gene TRBJ1-2; TRBD1 matches 8 bases. V shed 2 bases and J 6 bases; nucleotides not matched to a gene: 8. The germline gives CDR1 MNHNY, CDR2 SVGAGI (reference sequence). The CDR3 sequence is 15 residues long. As DNA, the CDR3 is TGTGCCAGCAGTTACCCAGGACAGGGTGCTCATGGCTACACCTTC. Protein product: CASSYPGQGAHGYTF.

This clone was recorded once. The chain employs TRBV28 and TRBJ2-7; D is possibly TRBD1 (5 bases). This CDR3 has 14 residues. From germline, CDR1 is MDHEN and CDR2 SYDVKM. V was clipped by 1 base and J by 0 bases, with 7 bases between them. CDR3 in DNA: TGTGCCAGCAGTTTATACAGGACCTCCTACGAGCAGTACTTC. It codes for CASSLYRTSYEQYF.

As DNA, the CDR3 is TGTGCCAGCAGGCCTCAGGGTCGCTCTGGAAACACCATATATTTT. Its translation: CASRPQGRSGNTIYF. The chain couples TRBV6-6 to TRBJ1-3; possibly TRBD1 for D (5 bases). This CDR3 has 15 amino acids. V was shortened by 6 bases and J by 0 bases, with 12 bases between the two germline ends. The V gene's germline CDR1 is MNHNY and CDR2 SVGAGI (reference sequence).

The J gene is TRBJ2-2, the V gene TRBV5-6; 7 nucleotides agree with TRBD1. The junction had 3 bases not matched to a gene; V was cut back by 2 bases and J by 5 bases. The CDR3 sequence is 14 residues long. The germline V gene encodes CDR1 SGHDT and CDR2 YYEEEE. The CDR3 here is CASSFRQGTGELFF. The CDR3 DNA sequence: TGTGCCAGCAGCTTTCGACAGGGAACCGGGGAGCTGTTTTTT.